This TCR beta chain comes out of a study of blood T cell repertoires in COVID-19. Study information: Nucleic acid was either cDNA or gDNA, and it came from T cells, B-cell-depleted T cells, or PBMCs.

Trimming took 3 bases from V and 10 from J; bases not matched to a gene: 12. Looked up from germline, CDR1 is MGHDK and CDR2 is SYGVNS. The CDR3 is 15 residues long. Residents of about two dozen US areas, aged roughly 18 to 89 years, made up the participants. Each participant's cohort was designated according to participant-reported clinical history. Authors' data handling: Amplified reference gene primers provided the basis for estimating nucleated cell counts. The assay was immunoSEQ multiplex PCR, and TCRdb's table has in-frame clones only and misses some. That table gives V, J and clone size, and the DNA gave D and trimming. The table shows 200,000 to 250,000 clones, with approximately 83% occurring only once.

The sequence derives from a woman aged 40 to 50 with acute COVID-19. This rearrangement joins TRBV25-1 to TRBJ2-1, with TRBD2 matching over 7 bases. Input material: PBMCs or T cells enriched from blood (not recorded which). In nucleotides, the CDR3 is TGTGCCAGCAGTGATGGTGGGAGGGCCTTTGAGGAGCAGTTCTTC. The encoded protein is CASSDGGRAFEEQFF.